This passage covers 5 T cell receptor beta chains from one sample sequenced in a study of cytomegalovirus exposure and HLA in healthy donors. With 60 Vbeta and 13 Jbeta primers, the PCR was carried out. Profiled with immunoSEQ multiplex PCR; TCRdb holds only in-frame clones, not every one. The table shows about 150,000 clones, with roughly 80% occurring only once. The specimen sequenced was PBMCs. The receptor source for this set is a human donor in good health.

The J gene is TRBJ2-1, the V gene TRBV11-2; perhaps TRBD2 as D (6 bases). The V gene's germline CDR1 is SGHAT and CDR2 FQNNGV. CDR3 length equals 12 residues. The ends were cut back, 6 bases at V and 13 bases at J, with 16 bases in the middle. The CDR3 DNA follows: TGTGCCAGCAGTCAGGGCGGGGCCGCCCAGTTCTTC. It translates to CASSQGGAAQFF.

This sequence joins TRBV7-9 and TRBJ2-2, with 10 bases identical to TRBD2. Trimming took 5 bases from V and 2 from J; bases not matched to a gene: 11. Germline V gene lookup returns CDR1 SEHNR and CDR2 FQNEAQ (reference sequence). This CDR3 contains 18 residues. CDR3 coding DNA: TGTGCCAGCAGCCGAAATTCCGGGACTAGCGTCAACACCGGGGAGCTGTTTTTT. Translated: CASSRNSGTSVNTGELFF.

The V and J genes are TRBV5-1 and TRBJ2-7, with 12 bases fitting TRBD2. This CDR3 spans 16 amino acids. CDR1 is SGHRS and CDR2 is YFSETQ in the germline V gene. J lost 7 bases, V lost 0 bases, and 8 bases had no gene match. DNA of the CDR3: TGCGCCAGCAGCTTGGCTAGCGGGAGGGCCGGGTTGGAGCAGTACTTC. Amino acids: CASSLASGRAGLEQYF.

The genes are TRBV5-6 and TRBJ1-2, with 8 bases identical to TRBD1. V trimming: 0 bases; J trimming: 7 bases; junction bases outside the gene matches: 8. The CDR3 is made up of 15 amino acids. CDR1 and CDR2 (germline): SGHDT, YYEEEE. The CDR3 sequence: CASSLDAGGMGGYTF. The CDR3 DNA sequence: TGTGCCAGCAGCTTGGACGCAGGGGGCATGGGTGGCTACACCTTC.

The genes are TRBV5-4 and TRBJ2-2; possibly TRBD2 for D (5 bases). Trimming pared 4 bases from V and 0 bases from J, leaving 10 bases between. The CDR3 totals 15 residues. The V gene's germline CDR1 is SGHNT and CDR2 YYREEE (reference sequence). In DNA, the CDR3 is TGTGCCAGCAGCCCGGACTGGGCGAACACCGGGGAGCTGTTTTTT. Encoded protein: CASSPDWANTGELFF.